This T cell receptor beta chain came from a study of early T cells in non-severe SARS-CoV-2 infection. The junction had 7 bases not matched to a gene; V was cut back by 4 bases and J by 7 bases. The CDR3 runs 15 residues. Germline V gene lookup returns CDR1 KGHSH and CDR2 LQKENI. TCRdb re-called the 5' RACE reads through MiXCR, storing one row per CDR3 protein. This sample has 69,000 or so distinct CDR3 sequences, with 9.5% found just once. This clonotype was observed many times. The sequenced material came from whole blood. This receptor was identified in an adult who was a healthcare worker with PCR-confirmed SARS-CoV-2 infection or an uninfected control (not recorded which). The J gene is TRBJ2-1, the V gene TRBV18, with 10 positions matching TRBD2. The CDR3 spells CASSLGLAELNEQFF. The CDR3 coding sequence is TGTGCCAGCTCACTAGGACTAGCGGAGCTAAATGAGCAGTTCTTC.